This TCR beta chain derives from a study of beta chain features in type 1 diabetes. Notes on the study in general: Moderately but significantly shorter TCRB CDR3s were found in Type 1 diabetes patients in all four CD4+ subsets. Compared to healthy donors, patients appeared to have naive, central memory and Treg TCRB repertoires that were more alike. The study found fewer insertions and more deletions at VDJ junctions in type 1 diabetes patients.

Investigators reverse transcribed all isolated RNA, so they sequenced expressed TCRB transcripts. Naive, central memory and regulatory T cell samples averaged around 4 million immunoSEQ reads each. Repertoires were generated with immunoSEQ multiplex PCR, while TCRdb's copy carries only in-frame clones and drops some. The sample consists of around 150,000 clones, 9% to 12% of them appearing once. All sorted populations exceeded 95% purity. This clone was observed a few times. Its matching antigen is unknown. Germline values: CDR1 SGHTA, CDR2 FQGNSA. Deletions cut 5 bases from V and 8 bases from J, with 13 bases between. The CDR3 has 12 residues.

The receptor was derived from a young man with type 1 diabetes. The V gene is TRBV7-2, the J gene TRBJ2-7, with D tentatively TRBD1 (5 bases). The sequencing input was central memory CD4+ T cells from blood. The CDR3 sequence: CASSALKDKQYF. The CDR3 bases are TGTGCCAGCAGCGCACTGAAGGACAAGCAGTACTTC.